The clone carrying this TCR beta chain was seen just once. This specimen comes from a study of blood T cell repertoires in COVID-19. For the study at large: Researchers got acute and convalescent COVID-19 samples from the United States, Italy and Spain. Nucleic acid was either cDNA or gDNA, and it came from T cells, B-cell-depleted T cells, or PBMCs.

Cohorts were based on clinical histories the participants reported. In the original analysis: Reference gene primers were amplified, and this amplification served to estimate nucleated cell counts. The method was immunoSEQ multiplex PCR; TCRdb's version includes in-frame clones alone and lacks a portion of them. For V, J and clone size, that table is used; D and trimming come from the DNA. The sample lists 350,000 or so clones; 70% to 90% were seen once. This receptor was obtained from a middle-aged woman with acute COVID-19. What was sequenced was PBMCs or T cells enriched from blood (not recorded which).

CDR3 nucleotide sequence: TGTGCCAGCTCACCGAGATCCGGAGACACTGAAGCTTTCTTT. Encoded protein: CASSPRSGDTEAFF. This sequence joins TRBV18 and TRBJ1-1, with D unresolved. CDR1 is KGHSH and CDR2 is LQKENI in the germline V gene. The CDR3 totals 14 residues. V was trimmed by 3 bases and J by 3 bases, leaving 11 bases between them.